Described below is a single T cell receptor beta chain sequence and its context. What it binds is unknown. Other autoimmune diseases, uncontrolled infections, pregnancy or lactation ruled patients out of participation. Germline values: CDR1 MNHNS, CDR2 SASEGT. The CDR3 contains 16 residues. Trimming cost V 5 bases and J 7 bases, with 18 bases left between them. The data were taken from a study of Graves' ophthalmopathy and Graves' hyperthyroidism. General study points: Both a 70.59% sensitivity and a 72.22% specificity characterized the model's predictions of ophthalmopathy progression. Detected in blood as well were most expanded thyroid clonotypes with frequency above 0.001.

Amplification of TCR beta CDR3 regions used RNA transcripts. The workflow started with a first-round RT-PCR run with HTBI primers and then moved on to a second-round multiplex PCR. TCRdb processed the multiplex PCR reads anew with MiXCR; each CDR3 protein has one entry. The sample includes 210,000 or so distinct CDR3 sequences, around 30% of them seen just once. The receptor was derived from a man over 45 with Graves' ophthalmopathy. The chain is built from TRBV6-1 and TRBJ1-6, with TRBD1 as a possible D gene (6 bases). The sequencing sample was made of peripheral blood. The CDR3 nucleotides read TGTGCCAGCAGTAGCCGGGACAAGGGGGTCAATTCACCCCTCCACTTT. Protein: CASSSRDKGVNSPLHF.